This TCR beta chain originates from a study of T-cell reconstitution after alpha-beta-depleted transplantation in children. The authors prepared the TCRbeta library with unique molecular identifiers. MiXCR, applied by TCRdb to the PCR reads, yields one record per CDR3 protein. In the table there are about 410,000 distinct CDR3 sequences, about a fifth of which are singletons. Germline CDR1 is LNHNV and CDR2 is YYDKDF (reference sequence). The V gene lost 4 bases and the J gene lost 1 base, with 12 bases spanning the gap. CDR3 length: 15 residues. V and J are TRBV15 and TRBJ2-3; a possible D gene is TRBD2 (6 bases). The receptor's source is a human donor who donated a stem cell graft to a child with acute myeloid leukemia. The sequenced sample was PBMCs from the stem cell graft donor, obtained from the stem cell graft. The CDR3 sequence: CATSTRGLGTDTQYF. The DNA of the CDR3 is TGTGCCACCAGCACGCGGGGTCTTGGCACAGATACGCAGTATTTT.